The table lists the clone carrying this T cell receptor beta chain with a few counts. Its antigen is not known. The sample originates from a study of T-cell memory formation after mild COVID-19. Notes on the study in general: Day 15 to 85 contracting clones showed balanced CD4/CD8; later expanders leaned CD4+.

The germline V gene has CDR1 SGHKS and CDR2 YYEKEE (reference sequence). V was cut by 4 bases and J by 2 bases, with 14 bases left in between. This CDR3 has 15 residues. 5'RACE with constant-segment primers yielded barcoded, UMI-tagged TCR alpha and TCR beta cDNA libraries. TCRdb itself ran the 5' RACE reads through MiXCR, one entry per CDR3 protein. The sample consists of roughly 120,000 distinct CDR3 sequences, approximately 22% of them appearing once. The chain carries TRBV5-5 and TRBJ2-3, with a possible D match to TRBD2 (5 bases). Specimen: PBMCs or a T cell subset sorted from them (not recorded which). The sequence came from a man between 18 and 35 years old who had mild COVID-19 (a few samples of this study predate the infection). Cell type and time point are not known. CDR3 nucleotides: TGTGCCAGCAGCCACCTAGAGGGCGTCACAGATACGCAGTATTTT. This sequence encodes CASSHLEGVTDTQYF.